A selection of T cell receptor beta chains follows, all from one sample in a study of T cell responses to AZD1222 COVID-19 vaccine. The repertoire was sequenced with immunoSEQ multiplex PCR; TCRdb's copy has only in-frame clones and lacks some. Here the sample spans over 150,000 clones, less than 90% being singletons. The source material was peripheral blood, sampled on day 0 of AZD1222 vaccination. These receptors were collected from an adult in good health. Both conserved end residues are part of each CDR3. A D gene is named only where the DNA matches it firmly. The listing skips clone size in some rows; elsewhere it reads once, few, many or a size class.

V	J	D	size	length	CDR3	DNA
TRBV21-1	TRBJ1-2	.	.	15	CASKGDRGRNYGYTF	TGTGCCAGCAAAGGGGACAGGGGGCGAAACTATGGCTACACCTTC
TRBV7-9	TRBJ1-2	.	.	14	CASSENTANYGYTF	TGTGCCAGCAGCGAAAACACAGCTAACTATGGCTACACCTTC
TRBV5-1	TRBJ2-1	TRBD1	.	16	CASSPLRQGEYNEQFF	TGCGCCAGCAGCCCTTTGAGGCAGGGGGAGTACAATGAGCAGTTCTTC
TRBV7-9	TRBJ2-7	.	.	14	CASSLFTGLDEQYF	TGTGCCAGCAGCTTATTTACAGGGCTGGACGAGCAGTACTTC
TRBV5-6	TRBJ1-2	.	.	15	CASSPSGQVLYGYTF	TGTGCCAGCAGCCCCAGTGGCCAGGTTCTCTATGGCTACACCTTC
TRBV7-2	TRBJ1-2	.	.	9	CASSSGYTF	TGTGCCAGCAGCTCTGGCTACACCTTC
TRBV11-3	TRBJ2-1	.	few	13	CASSLGQTNEQFF	TGTGCCAGCAGCTTAGGACAGACGAATGAGCAGTTCTTC
TRBV18	TRBJ1-2	.	.	13	CASSPPEGVGYTF	TGTGCCAGCTCACCACCCGAAGGGGTCGGCTACACCTTC
TRBV11-2	TRBJ2-7	TRBD1	once	15	CASSSWDRGSLEQYF	TGTGCCAGCAGCTCCTGGGACAGGGGTTCTCTCGAGCAGTACTTC
TRBV7-8	TRBJ2-7	.	.	17	CASSRGERRGPNAEQYF	TGTGCCAGCAGCCGAGGAGAAAGAAGGGGACCTAACGCCGAGCAGTACTTC
TRBV5-1	TRBJ2-5	.	.	11	CASSFKETQYF	TGCGCCAGCAGCTTTAAAGAGACCCAGTACTTC
TRBV5-8	TRBJ1-3	.	.	15	CAGAMGGLPGNTIYF	TGTGCCGGAGCAATGGGGGGGTTGCCTGGAAACACCATATATTTT
TRBV6-5	TRBJ1-1	.	.	15	CASSRPSTVNTEAFF	TGTGCCAGCAGTAGACCCTCGACGGTGAACACTGAAGCTTTCTTT
TRBV5-6	TRBJ1-1	TRBD1	.	16	CASSQDREGRNTEAFF	TGTGCCAGCAGCCAGGACAGGGAAGGGCGGAACACTGAAGCTTTCTTT
TRBV7-2	TRBJ1-3	.	.	15	CASSSRQGGRNTIYF	TGTGCCAGCAGCTCCCGGCAGGGAGGACGGAACACCATATATTTT
TRBV7-9	TRBJ1-3	TRBD1	many	14	CASFEEGAGNTIYF	TGTGCCAGCTTCGAAGAGGGGGCAGGAAACACCATATATTTT
TRBV5-1	TRBJ2-5	.	.	15	CASSFVAGSPETQYF	TGCGCCAGCAGCTTTGTTGCGGGGAGTCCAGAGACCCAGTACTTC